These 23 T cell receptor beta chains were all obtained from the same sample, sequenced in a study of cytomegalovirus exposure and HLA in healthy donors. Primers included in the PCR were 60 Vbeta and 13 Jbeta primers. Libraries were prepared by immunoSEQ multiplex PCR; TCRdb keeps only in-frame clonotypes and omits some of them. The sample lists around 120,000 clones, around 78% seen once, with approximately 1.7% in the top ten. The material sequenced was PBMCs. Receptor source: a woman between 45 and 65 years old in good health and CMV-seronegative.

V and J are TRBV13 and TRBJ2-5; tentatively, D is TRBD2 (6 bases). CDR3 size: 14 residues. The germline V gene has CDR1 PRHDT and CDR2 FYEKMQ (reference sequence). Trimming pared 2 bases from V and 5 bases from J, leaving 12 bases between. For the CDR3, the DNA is TGTGCCAGCAGCTTATGGCCGGGGGAGGAGACCCAGTACTTC. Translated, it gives CASSLWPGEETQYF.

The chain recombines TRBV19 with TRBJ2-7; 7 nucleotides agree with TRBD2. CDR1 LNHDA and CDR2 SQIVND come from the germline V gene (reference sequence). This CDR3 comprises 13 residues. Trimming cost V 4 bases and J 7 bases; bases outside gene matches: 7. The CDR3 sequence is CASSSGRISEQYF. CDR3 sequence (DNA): TGTGCCAGTAGTAGCGGGAGAATATCTGAGCAGTACTTC.

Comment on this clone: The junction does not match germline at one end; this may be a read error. The CDR3 is CASSQEANNQPQNF. CDR3 DNA: TGCGCCAGCAGCCAAGAAGCGAACAATCAGCCCCAGAATTTT. The chain has TRBV4-1 and TRBJ1-5; D gene unclear. The CDR3 loop spans 14 amino acids. CDR1 and CDR2 (germline): MGHRA, YSYEKL.

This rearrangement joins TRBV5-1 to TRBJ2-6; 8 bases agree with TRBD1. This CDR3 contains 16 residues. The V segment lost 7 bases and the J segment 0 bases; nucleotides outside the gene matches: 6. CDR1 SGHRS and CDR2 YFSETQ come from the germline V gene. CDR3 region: CASQGQAPSGANVLTF. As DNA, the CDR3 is TGCGCCAGCCAGGGACAGGCACCCTCTGGGGCCAACGTCCTGACTTTC.

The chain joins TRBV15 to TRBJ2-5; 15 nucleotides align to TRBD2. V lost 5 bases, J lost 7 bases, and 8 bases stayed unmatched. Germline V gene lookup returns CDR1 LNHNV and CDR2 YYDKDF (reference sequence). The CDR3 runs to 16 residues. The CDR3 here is CATSGRTSGRVGTQYF. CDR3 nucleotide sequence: TGTGCCACCAGCGGGAGGACTAGCGGGAGGGTAGGGACCCAGTACTTC.

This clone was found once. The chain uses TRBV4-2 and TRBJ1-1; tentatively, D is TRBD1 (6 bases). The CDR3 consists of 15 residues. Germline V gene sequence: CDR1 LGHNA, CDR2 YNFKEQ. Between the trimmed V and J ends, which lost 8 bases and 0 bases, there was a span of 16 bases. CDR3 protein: CASLRQGTVNTEAFF. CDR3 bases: TGTGCCAGCTTAAGGCAGGGGACCGTGAACACTGAAGCTTTCTTT.

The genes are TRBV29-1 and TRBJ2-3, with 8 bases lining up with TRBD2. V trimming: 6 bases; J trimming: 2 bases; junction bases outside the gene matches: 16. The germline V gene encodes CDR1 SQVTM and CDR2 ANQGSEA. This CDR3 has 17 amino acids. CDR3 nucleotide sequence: TGCAGCGTCGTGGGTAGCGGGACACTCCGGAACACAGATACGCAGTATTTT. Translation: CSVVGSGTLRNTDTQYF.

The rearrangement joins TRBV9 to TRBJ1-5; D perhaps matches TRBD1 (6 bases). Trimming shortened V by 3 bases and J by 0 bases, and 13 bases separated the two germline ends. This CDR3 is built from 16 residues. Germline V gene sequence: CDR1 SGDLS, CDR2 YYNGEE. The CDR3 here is CASSANTGFSNQPQHF. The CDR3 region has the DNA TGTGCCAGCAGCGCGAATACAGGGTTTAGCAATCAGCCCCAGCATTTT. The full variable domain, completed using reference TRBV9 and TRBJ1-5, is DSGVTQTPKHLITATGQRVTLRCSPRSGDLSVYWYQQSLDQGLQFLIQYYNGEERAKGNILERFSAQQFPDLHSELNLSSLELGDSALYFCASSANTGFSNQPQHFGDGTRLSIL.

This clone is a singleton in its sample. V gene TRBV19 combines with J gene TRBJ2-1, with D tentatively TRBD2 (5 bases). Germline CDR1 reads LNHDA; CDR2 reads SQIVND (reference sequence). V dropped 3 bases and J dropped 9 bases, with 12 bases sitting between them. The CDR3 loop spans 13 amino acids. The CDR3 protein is CASSMRSAGEQFF. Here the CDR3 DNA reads TGTGCCAGTAGTATGAGGTCGGCGGGTGAGCAGTTCTTC.

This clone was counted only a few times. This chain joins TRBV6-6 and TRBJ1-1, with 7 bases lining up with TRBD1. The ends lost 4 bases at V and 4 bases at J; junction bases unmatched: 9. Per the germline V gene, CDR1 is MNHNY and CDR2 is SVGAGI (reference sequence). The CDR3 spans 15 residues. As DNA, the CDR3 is TGTGCCAGCAGTTTCGCGACAGGGAGCGGCACTGAAGCTTTCTTT. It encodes CASSFATGSGTEAFF.

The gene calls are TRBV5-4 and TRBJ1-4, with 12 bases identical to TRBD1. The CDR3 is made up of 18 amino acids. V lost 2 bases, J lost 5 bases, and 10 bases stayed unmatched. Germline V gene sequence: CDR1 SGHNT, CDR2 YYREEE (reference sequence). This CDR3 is CASSFGGTGGELNEKLFF. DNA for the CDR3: TGTGCCAGCAGCTTCGGCGGGACAGGGGGCGAACTCAATGAAAAACTGTTTTTT. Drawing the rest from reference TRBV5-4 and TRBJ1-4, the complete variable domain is ETGVTQSPTHLIKTRGQQVTLRCSSQSGHNTVSWYQQALGQGPQFIFQYYREEENGRGNFPPRFSGLQFPNYSSELNVNALELDDSALYLCASSFGGTGGELNEKLFFGSGTQLSVL.

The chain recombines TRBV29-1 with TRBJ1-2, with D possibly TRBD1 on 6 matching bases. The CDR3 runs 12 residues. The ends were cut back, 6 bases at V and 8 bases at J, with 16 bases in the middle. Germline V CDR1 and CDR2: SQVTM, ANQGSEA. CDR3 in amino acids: CSVETGLGGYTF. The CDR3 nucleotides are TGCAGCGTCGAGACAGGCCTGGGGGGCTACACCTTC.

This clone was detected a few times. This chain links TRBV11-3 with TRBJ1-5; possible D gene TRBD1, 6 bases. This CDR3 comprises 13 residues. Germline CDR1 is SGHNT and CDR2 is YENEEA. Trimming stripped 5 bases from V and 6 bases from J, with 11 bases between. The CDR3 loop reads CASSRGGVQPQHF. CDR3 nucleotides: TGTGCCAGCAGCCGAGGGGGGGTTCAGCCCCAGCATTTT. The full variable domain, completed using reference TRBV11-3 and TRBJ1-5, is EAGVVQSPRYKIIEKKQPVAFWCNPISGHNTLYWYLQNLGQGPELLIRYENEEAVDDSQLPKDRFSAERLKGVDSTLKIQPAELGDSAVYLCASSRGGVQPQHFGDGTRLSIL.

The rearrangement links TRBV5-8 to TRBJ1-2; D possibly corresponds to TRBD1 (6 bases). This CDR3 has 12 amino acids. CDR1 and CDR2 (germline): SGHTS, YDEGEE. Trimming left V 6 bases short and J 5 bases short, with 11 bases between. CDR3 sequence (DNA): TGTGCCAGCATTACAGGGACATATGGCTACACCTTC. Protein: CASITGTYGYTF. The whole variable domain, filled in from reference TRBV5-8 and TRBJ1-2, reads EAGVTQSPTHLIKTRGQQATLRCSPISGHTSVYWYQQALGLGLQFLLWYDEGEERNRGNFPPRFSGRQFPNYSSELNVNALELEDSALYLCASITGTYGYTFGSGTRLTVV.

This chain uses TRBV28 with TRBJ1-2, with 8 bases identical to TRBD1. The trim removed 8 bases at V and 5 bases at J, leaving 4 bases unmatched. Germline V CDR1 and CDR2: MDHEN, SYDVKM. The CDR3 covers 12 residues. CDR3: CASLGQGYGYTF. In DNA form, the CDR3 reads TGTGCCAGCCTAGGACAGGGATATGGCTACACCTTC.

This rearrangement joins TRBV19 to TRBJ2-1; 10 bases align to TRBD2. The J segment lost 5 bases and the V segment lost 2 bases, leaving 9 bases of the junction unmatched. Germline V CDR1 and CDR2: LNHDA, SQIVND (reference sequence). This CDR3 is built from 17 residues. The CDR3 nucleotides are TGTGCCAGTAGTATATCTCTTAGCGGGAGGCCCAACAATGAGCAGTTCTTC. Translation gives CASSISLSGRPNNEQFF.

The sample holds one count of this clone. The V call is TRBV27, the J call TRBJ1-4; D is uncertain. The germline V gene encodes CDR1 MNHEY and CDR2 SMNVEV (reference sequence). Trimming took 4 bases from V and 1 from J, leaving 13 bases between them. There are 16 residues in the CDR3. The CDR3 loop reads CASSSGLTQTNEKLFF. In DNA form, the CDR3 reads TGTGCCAGCAGTTCCGGTTTAACTCAAACTAATGAAAAACTGTTTTTT. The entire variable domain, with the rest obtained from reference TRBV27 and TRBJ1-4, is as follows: EAQVTQNPRYLITVTGKKLTVTCSQNMNHEYMSWYRQDPGLGLRQIYYSMNVEVTDKGDVPEGYKVSRKEKRNFPLILESPSPNQTSLYFCASSSGLTQTNEKLFFGSGTQLSVL.

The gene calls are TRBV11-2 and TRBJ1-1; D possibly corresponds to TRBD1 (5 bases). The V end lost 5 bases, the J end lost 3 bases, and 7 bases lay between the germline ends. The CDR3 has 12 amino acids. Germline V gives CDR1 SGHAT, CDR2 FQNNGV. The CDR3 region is CASSPRDTEAFF. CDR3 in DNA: TGTGCCAGCAGCCCCAGGGACACTGAAGCTTTCTTT.

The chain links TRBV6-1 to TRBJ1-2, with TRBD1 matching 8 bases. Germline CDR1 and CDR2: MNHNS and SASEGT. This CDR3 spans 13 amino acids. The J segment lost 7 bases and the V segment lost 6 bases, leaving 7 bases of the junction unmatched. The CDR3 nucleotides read TGTGCCAGCAGGATTCAGGGGGCGTGTGGCTACACCTTC. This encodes CASRIQGACGYTF.

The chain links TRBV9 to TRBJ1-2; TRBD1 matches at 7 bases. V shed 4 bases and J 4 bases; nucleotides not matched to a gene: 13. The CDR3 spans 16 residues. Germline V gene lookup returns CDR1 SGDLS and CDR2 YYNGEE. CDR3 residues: CASSPGDGTVIYGYTF. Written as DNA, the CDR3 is TGTGCCAGCAGCCCGGGAGATGGGACAGTGATCTATGGCTACACCTTC.

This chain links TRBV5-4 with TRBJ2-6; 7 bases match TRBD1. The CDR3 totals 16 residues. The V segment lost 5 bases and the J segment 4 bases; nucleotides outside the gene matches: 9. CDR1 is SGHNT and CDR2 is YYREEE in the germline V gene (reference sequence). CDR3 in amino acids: CASREGAFAGANVLTF. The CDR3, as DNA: TGTGCCAGCAGAGAGGGGGCATTCGCCGGGGCCAACGTCCTGACTTTC.

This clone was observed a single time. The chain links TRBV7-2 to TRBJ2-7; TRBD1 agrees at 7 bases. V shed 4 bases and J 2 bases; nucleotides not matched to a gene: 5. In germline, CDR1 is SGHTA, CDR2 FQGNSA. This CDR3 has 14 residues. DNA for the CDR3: TGTGCCAGCAGCTGGGACAGAATCACCTACGAGCAGTACTTC. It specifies CASSWDRITYEQYF.

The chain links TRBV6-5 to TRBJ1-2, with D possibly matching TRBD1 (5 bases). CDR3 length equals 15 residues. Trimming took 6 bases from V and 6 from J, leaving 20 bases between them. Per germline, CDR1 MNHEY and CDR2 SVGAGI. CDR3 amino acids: CASSLGGARGNGYTF. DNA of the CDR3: TGTGCCAGCAGCCTCGGGGGTGCCCGGGGTAATGGCTACACCTTC.